This TCR beta chain was recorded in a study of blood T cell repertoires in COVID-19. Across the study: Sample material is recorded as cDNA or gDNA derived from T cells, B-cell-depleted T cells, or PBMCs.

As processed by the authors: Amplification of reference gene primers was used by the study to estimate nucleated cell counts. Libraries were prepared by immunoSEQ multiplex PCR; TCRdb keeps only in-frame clonotypes and omits some of them. V and J calls and clone size are copied from that table; D and trimming were computed from the DNA. This sample has 130,000 or so clones, with more than 60% found just once. V gave up 2 bases and J gave up 7 bases, with 11 bases separating them. The CDR3 is 13 amino acids. Germline V lookup: CDR1 SGHTA, CDR2 FQGNSA. This clone was detected only a few times. The receptor comes from a woman in her 70s with acute or convalescent COVID-19. The chain employs TRBV7-2 and TRBJ1-2; perhaps TRBD1 as D (6 bases). The specimen was peripheral blood. CDR3 nucleotide sequence: TGTGCCAGCAGCTTACCCACAGGGCCTGGCTACACCTTC. Protein product: CASSLPTGPGYTF.